This T cell receptor beta chain was sequenced for a study of shared clonotypes between healthy human individuals. Study summary: The cohort had two women and three men, ages 18 to 49.

Nashville, Tennessee was home to all donors, each a Caucasian adult. This CDR3 is 14 amino acids long. Trimming shortened V by 3 bases and J by 2 bases, and 8 bases separated the two germline ends. Per germline, CDR1 KGHSH and CDR2 LQKENI. A single count supports this clone. Sequencing used immunoSEQ multiplex PCR; TCRdb keeps in-frame clones, though not all of them. The repertoire includes about 1.1 million clones, approximately 80% of them detected once, and about 0.89% sits in the top ten. The sample taken for sequencing was memory CD4+ T cells from PBMCs. The subset here: CD45RA-negative fraction. The chain recombines TRBV18 with TRBJ1-5; D unresolved. The receptor was derived from a man younger than 30 in good health. Some clones in this sample may be carry-over from other donors' samples. For the CDR3, the DNA is TGTGCCAGCTCACCTGGCTGGGGCAATCAGCCCCAGCATTTT. Its protein is CASSPGWGNQPQHF.